This TCR beta chain originates from a study of identical twins. Germline lookup yields CDR1 SGHNT and CDR2 YYREEE (reference sequence). The CDR3 spans 14 residues. Trimming left V 4 bases short and J 5 bases short, with 16 bases between. Each CDR3 protein gets one entry after TCRdb re-called the 5' RACE reads with MiXCR. Of approximately 680,000 distinct CDR3 sequences detected, just over 7% appear once; the ten largest clones hold roughly 1.6%. These sequences were also reported in another study, on yellow fever vaccine responses in identical twins.

The TCR originated in a woman under 30 in good health. The sample was PBMCs. The genes are TRBV5-4 and TRBJ2-7, with D perhaps TRBD1 (6 bases). CDR3 DNA: TGTGCCAGCAGCCTCCAGGGGAGTGAAGACGAGCAGTACTTC. It encodes CASSLQGSEDEQYF.